What follows are 26 T cell receptor beta chains derived from one specimen sequenced in a study of blood T cell repertoires in COVID-19. The method was immunoSEQ multiplex PCR; TCRdb's version includes in-frame clones alone and lacks a portion of them. The sample consists of about 160,000 clones, about 80% of them appearing once. Sequences were obtained from peripheral blood. The receptors shown here come from an older man who had recovered from COVID-19.

This chain joins TRBV6-2 or TRBV6-3 and TRBJ1-1; the D is unclear. The CDR3 length is 13 residues. CDR1 and CDR2 (germline): MNHEY, SVGEGT. The V end lost 4 bases, the J end lost 4 bases, and 10 bases lay between the germline ends. The CDR3 sequence: CASSFYTLTEAFF. The CDR3 DNA sequence: TGTGCCAGCAGTTTTTACACCCTCACTGAAGCTTTCTTT.

This clone was seen a single time. This chain links TRBV19 with TRBJ2-5; 8 nucleotides agree with TRBD1. The CDR3 contains 16 residues. Germline values: CDR1 LNHDA, CDR2 SQIVND (reference sequence). V lost 3 bases to trimming and J lost 3 bases; unmatched junction nucleotides: 9. This CDR3 reads CASSIGTGLPKETQYF. CDR3 nucleotides: TGTGCCAGTAGTATCGGGACAGGCCTCCCGAAAGAGACCCAGTACTTC.

The sample holds one count of this clone. The V gene is TRBV5-4, the J gene TRBJ2-7, with TRBD1 identical over 10 bases. CDR3 length: 15 amino acids. Trimming at V came to 0 bases and at J to 2 bases, leaving 2 bases not matched to a gene. CDR1 is SGHNT and CDR2 is YYREEE in the germline V gene (reference sequence). DNA of the CDR3: TGTGCCAGCAGCTTGGATGGGACAGGGGCCTACGAGCAGTACTTC. It translates to CASSLDGTGAYEQYF.

This clone has a single count. The chain employs TRBV6-5 and TRBJ2-7; D is possibly TRBD2 (5 bases). The V gene lost 7 bases and the J gene lost 2 bases, with 12 bases spanning the gap. Per germline, CDR1 MNHEY and CDR2 SVGAGI. This CDR3 is built from 13 residues. Here the CDR3 DNA reads TGTGCCAGCACCAGCGGCTTTACCTACGAGCAGTACTTC. Amino acid sequence: CASTSGFTYEQYF.

This clone appeared a single time. The CDR3 loop is CASSPQDRDQPQHF. In DNA form, the CDR3 reads TGTGCCAGCAGCCCCCAGGACAGGGACCAGCCCCAGCATTTT. J is TRBJ1-5 and V is TRBV9, with 8 positions matching TRBD1. Germline loops: CDR1 SGDLS, CDR2 YYNGEE. The CDR3 spans 14 residues. The junction had 7 bases not matched to a gene; V was cut back by 4 bases and J by 7 bases.

This chain connects TRBV24-1 to TRBJ2-1, with D tentatively TRBD2 (6 bases). With 7 bases removed from V and 4 bases from J, the gap between germline ends came to 25 bases. Germline V CDR1 and CDR2: KGHDR, SFDVKD. This CDR3 has 18 amino acids. CDR3 in amino acids: CATRSGASDPLSYNEQFF. The CDR3, as DNA: TGTGCCACCAGGTCCGGGGCTAGCGACCCCTTGAGTTACAATGAGCAGTTCTTC.

The rearrangement links TRBV28 to TRBJ2-1; TRBD1 agrees at 7 bases. With 6 bases clipped from V and 5 bases from J, the junction kept 10 bases outside the gene matches. The CDR3 is 15 amino acids. Germline V gene data show CDR1 as MDHEN and CDR2 as SYDVKM. CDR3 nucleotide sequence: TGTGCCAGCAGCCCGGGACAGATAGGAAACAATGAGCAGTTCTTC. Protein sequence: CASSPGQIGNNEQFF.

This clone appeared a few times. V and J are TRBV19 and TRBJ2-1, with a possible D match to TRBD2 (5 bases). Germline loops: CDR1 LNHDA, CDR2 SQIVND (reference sequence). The CDR3 length is 14 residues. V lost 3 bases and J lost 7, with 13 bases in between. The CDR3 DNA follows: TGTGCCAGTAGTATGGTCGGAGGATGGAATGAGCAGTTCTTC. Translated: CASSMVGGWNEQFF.

The genes are TRBV4-2 and TRBJ2-7, with 8 positions matching TRBD1. Germline CDR1 LGHNA, CDR2 YNFKEQ. The V gene end was trimmed by 5 bases and the J gene end by 10 bases; junction bases not matched to a gene: 10. The CDR3 length is 13 residues. The CDR3 here is CASSSDRVPPQYF. For the CDR3, the DNA is TGTGCCAGCAGCTCGGACAGGGTCCCACCACAGTACTTC.

The CDR3 coding sequence is TGTGCCAGCAGCGTAGTTACGGGAGCAGATACGCAGTATTTT. Translated, it gives CASSVVTGADTQYF. The chain uses TRBV9 and TRBJ2-3, with a weak D call TRBD2 (6 bases). Trimming shortened V by 0 bases and J by 4 bases, and 9 bases separated the two germline ends. CDR1 is SGDLS, CDR2 YYNGEE, per germline. The CDR3 sequence is 14 residues long.

The rearrangement joins TRBV5-8 to TRBJ2-7; 9 bases are a match to TRBD1. The CDR3 runs 14 residues. J gave up 3 bases and V 3 bases, and 4 bases lay outside the gene matches. CDR1 is SGHTS, CDR2 YDEGEE, per germline. The DNA for the CDR3 is TGTGCCAGCAGCTCCTGGGGACAGGGCTACGAGCAGTACTTC. As protein: CASSSWGQGYEQYF.

The chain links TRBV5-1 to TRBJ1-1; D is possibly TRBD1 (6 bases). Trimming took off 5 bases at V and 1 base at J, with 12 bases between the two ends. This CDR3 region has 14 residues. CDR1 and CDR2 from the germline V gene are SGHRS and YFSETQ. The CDR3 spells CASRYRTANTEAFF. CDR3 bases: TGCGCCAGCAGGTATAGGACAGCGAACACTGAAGCTTTCTTT.

The chain employs TRBV7-8 and TRBJ2-7; TRBD1 aligns across 8 bases. J was trimmed by 2 bases and V by 6 bases; bases with no gene match: 9. Germline lookup yields CDR1 SGHVS and CDR2 FQNEAQ. This CDR3 spans 15 amino acids. The DNA of the CDR3 is TGTGCCAGCAGTTATATGACAGGGGCAGCCTACGAGCAGTACTTC. This translates into CASSYMTGAAYEQYF.

V usage is TRBV27 and J usage is TRBJ1-2; D may be TRBD1 (6 bases). The V gene's germline CDR1 is MNHEY and CDR2 SMNVEV (reference sequence). Trimming pared 5 bases from V and 2 bases from J, leaving 24 bases between. The CDR3 totals 18 residues. Written as DNA, the CDR3 is TGTGCCAGCAGTCCGACCGCGGACCCGACAGGACTGAACTATGGCTACACCTTC. Its translation: CASSPTADPTGLNYGYTF.

This chain joins TRBV6-5 and TRBJ1-5; 8 bases align to TRBD1. The CDR3 sequence is 15 residues long. Germline CDR1 and CDR2: MNHEY and SVGAGI. With 6 bases clipped from V and 7 bases from J, the junction kept 11 bases outside the gene matches. Here the CDR3 DNA reads TGTGCCAGCAGGCCCAGGGGGCGCGTTGGACAGCCCCAGCATTTT. This sequence encodes CASRPRGRVGQPQHF.

The chain uses TRBV10-1 and TRBJ2-1, with TRBD1 identical over 8 bases. Germline V CDR1 and CDR2: WNHNN, SYGVQD (reference sequence). The CDR3 sequence is 14 residues long. J gave up 8 bases and V 2 bases, and 5 bases lay outside the gene matches. CDR3 in DNA: TGCGCCAGCAGTGAGCAGGCAGGGGGCTATGAGCAGTTCTTC. Translating it yields CASSEQAGGYEQFF.

This clone was detected only once. The chain employs TRBV5-6 and TRBJ2-7, with 8 nucleotides matching TRBD1. The V and J ends lost 4 bases and 3 bases, in that order; junction bases with no gene match: 6. Germline V lookup: CDR1 SGHDT, CDR2 YYEEEE. CDR3 length equals 14 residues. The CDR3 loop reads CASSNRDRLYEQYF. The CDR3 DNA is TGTGCCAGCAGCAATCGGGACAGGCTCTACGAGCAGTACTTC.

V is TRBV6-2 or TRBV6-3 and J is TRBJ1-1; TRBD1 matches 12 bases. CDR1 is MNHEY and CDR2 is SVGEGT in the germline V gene. The CDR3 totals 18 residues. The trim removed 2 bases at V and 4 bases at J, leaving 11 bases unmatched. The CDR3 nucleotides read TGTGCCAGCAGTTACGAACCGGGGACAGGGGGCCCGGGCACTGAAGCTTTCTTT. It codes for CASSYEPGTGGPGTEAFF.

DNA of the CDR3: TGTGCCATCAGACCCCGGGAGGGCCTCACCGGGGAGCTGTTTTTT. It codes for CAIRPREGLTGELFF. The chain carries TRBV10-3 and TRBJ2-2, with 8 bases aligning to TRBD2. Germline assignment: CDR1 ENHRY and CDR2 SYGVKD. V gave up 6 bases and J gave up 4 bases; unmatched junction bases: 7. This CDR3 is 15 amino acids long.

V is TRBV10-2 and J is TRBJ1-1, with TRBD1 matching 7 bases. V was pared by 4 bases and J by 4 bases, with 3 bases of the junction left unmatched. The CDR3 length is 13 residues. Germline V gene sequence: CDR1 WSHSY, CDR2 SAAADI. This CDR3 reads CASSGAGGTEAFF. The DNA for the CDR3 is TGCGCCAGCAGTGGGGCAGGGGGCACTGAAGCTTTCTTT.

V and J are TRBV19 and TRBJ2-1; 7 bases fit TRBD2. This CDR3 is built from 15 residues. The junction had 3 bases not matched to a gene; V was cut back by 4 bases and J by 0 bases. Germline V gives CDR1 LNHDA, CDR2 SQIVND (reference sequence). Here the CDR3 reads CASSTGTTSYNEQFF. The CDR3 DNA reads as TGTGCCAGTAGTACGGGGACTACCTCCTACAATGAGCAGTTCTTC. Supplemented by reference TRBV19 and TRBJ2-1, the full variable domain reads DGGITQSPKYLFRKEGQNVTLSCEQNLNHDAMYWYRQDPGQGLRLIYYSQIVNDFQKGDIAEGYSVSREKKESFPLTVTSAQKNPTAFYLCASSTGTTSYNEQFFGPGTRLTVL.

In this sample, this clone turned up a few times. This sequence joins TRBV5-1 and TRBJ2-5, with 7 bases matching TRBD1. The junction had 9 bases not matched to a gene; V was cut back by 3 bases and J by 4 bases. The CDR3 is 15 amino acids. Germline V gives CDR1 SGHRS, CDR2 YFSETQ. CDR3 sequence reads: CASSYSGTEGETQYF. CDR3 coding DNA: TGCGCCAGCAGCTACTCCGGGACAGAAGGAGAGACCCAGTACTTC. Looking up the rest from reference TRBV5-1 and TRBJ2-5 gives the full variable domain: KAGVTQTPRYLIKTRGQQVTLSCSPISGHRSVSWYQQTPGQGLQFLFEYFSETQRNKGNFPGRFSGRQFSNSRSEMNVSTLELGDSALYLCASSYSGTEGETQYFGPGTRLLVL.

The gene calls are TRBV7-9 and TRBJ1-2; 9 positions agree with TRBD1. V shed 5 bases, J shed 6 bases, and the junction held 7 bases outside the gene matches. The CDR3 length is 14 residues. Germline CDR1 and CDR2: SEHNR and FQNEAQ (reference sequence). The chain's CDR3 is CASSLMTGGDGYTF. Written as DNA, the CDR3 is TGTGCCAGCAGCCTCATGACAGGGGGGGATGGCTACACCTTC.

The J gene is TRBJ2-3, the V gene TRBV29-1; 10 bases fit TRBD2. This CDR3 spans 15 amino acids. Germline assignment: CDR1 SQVTM and CDR2 ANQGSEA. The ends lost 2 bases at V and 2 bases at J; junction bases unmatched: 4. CDR3 loop: CSVERTSGNTDTQYF. Written as DNA, the CDR3 is TGCAGCGTTGAAAGGACTAGCGGAAACACAGATACGCAGTATTTT.

This chain links TRBV2 with TRBJ2-2; TRBD1 aligns across 7 bases. Per the germline V gene, CDR1 is SNHLY and CDR2 is FYNNEI. V gave up 2 bases and J gave up 3 bases; unmatched junction bases: 3. The length of the CDR3 is 15 residues. This CDR3 reads CASSERTGDTGELFF. Written as DNA, the CDR3 is TGTGCCAGCAGTGAAAGGACAGGAGACACCGGGGAGCTGTTTTTT.

The chain links TRBV2 to TRBJ1-1; 7 bases align to TRBD1. Germline loops: CDR1 SNHLY, CDR2 FYNNEI. This CDR3 comprises 13 residues. Trimming cost V 7 bases and J 0 bases; bases outside gene matches: 2. CDR3 in amino acids: CASTDRVNTEAFF. The CDR3 DNA reads TGTGCCAGCACCGACAGGGTGAACACTGAAGCTTTCTTT. Full variable domain (rest looked up from reference TRBV2 and TRBJ1-1): EPEVTQTPSHQVTQMGQEVILRCVPISNHLYFYWYRQILGQKVEFLVSFYNNEISEKSEIFDDQFSVERPDGSNFTLKIRSTKLEDSAMYFCASTDRVNTEAFFGQGTRLTVV.